The present T cell receptor beta chain was sequenced within a study of Graves' ophthalmopathy and Graves' hyperthyroidism. The study, taken as a whole, reports: Among thyroid clonotypes expanded above 0.001 frequency, most also appeared in blood.

This clonotype was counted ten times or more. The antigen remains undetermined. The CDR3 is 18 amino acids. The trim removed 3 bases at V and 2 bases at J, leaving 11 bases unmatched. Transcripts of RNA were the source for amplifying TCR beta CDR3 regions. The first-round RT-PCR employed HTBI primers together with the Qiagen OneStep RT-PCR kit. A multiplex PCR was then performed as the second round. TCRdb used MiXCR to reprocess the multiplex PCR reads, holding one entry per CDR3 protein. The data show 300,000 to 450,000 distinct CDR3 sequences, with 15% to 20% seen just once and 2% to 2.5% held by the top ten.

V gene TRBV12-3 or TRBV12-4 combines with J gene TRBJ2-7, with 12 positions matching TRBD2. Sequenced material: peripheral blood. The sequence was collected from an adult woman with stable Graves' hyperthyroidism. CDR3 amino acids: CASSLGTSGWIKTYEQYF. DNA of the CDR3: TGTGCCAGCAGTTTGGGGACTAGCGGGTGGATCAAAACCTACGAGCAGTACTTC.